This T cell receptor beta chain was sequenced in a study of OX40 agonist ivuxolimab in advanced cancers. Study background: About 42% of patients had received prior checkpoint inhibitor therapy.

The repertoire was sequenced with immunoSEQ multiplex PCR; TCRdb's copy has only in-frame clones and lacks some. The sample shows around 30,000 clones, approximately 89% of them seen only once. Deletions cut 3 bases from V and 6 bases from J, with 8 bases between. This CDR3 has 11 amino acids. Germline loops: CDR1 DFQATT, CDR2 SNEGSKA (reference sequence). The origin of this receptor is an adult with an advanced solid tumor such as melanoma, head and neck, liver or kidney cancer. The sample consisted of CD4+ or CD8+ T cells sorted from blood, taken in a trial of the OX40 agonist ivuxolimab. This rearrangement joins TRBV20-1 to TRBJ1-2; D is uncertain. DNA for the CDR3: TGCAGTGCTAGTGGGGTCGATGGCTACACCTTC. The encoded protein is CSASGVDGYTF.